This note documents a single T cell receptor (beta chain) sequence. The data belong to a study of cytomegalovirus exposure and HLA in healthy donors. About the study: The approximately 110 validation repertoires were reported in a later analysis to have been generated on the same platform as the roughly 700 first-cohort repertoires.

The protocol was immunoSEQ multiplex PCR, while the TCRdb copy is restricted to in-frame clones and leaves out a portion. The sample consists of more than 85,000 clones, over 85% of them appearing once. The donors were part of the validation cohort of some 120 subjects. That cohort was separate from the first cohort, which comprised 500 to 700 subjects. The length of the CDR3 is 18 residues. J lost 1 base, V lost 2 bases, and 10 bases had no gene match. Looked up from germline, CDR1 is KGHSH and CDR2 is LQKENI. The V gene is TRBV18, the J gene TRBJ2-5; TRBD2 agrees at 10 bases. Sequenced sample: PBMCs. This sequence was found in a woman under 30 in good health and CMV-seronegative. This CDR3 reads CASSPASGSGGPQETQYF. CDR3 coding DNA: TGTGCCAGCTCACCAGCTAGCGGGAGTGGGGGCCCCCAAGAGACCCAGTACTTC.